This TCR beta chain is from a study of Ad26.COV2.S vaccination and SARS-CoV-2 variants. Study summary: Dosing was one shot or two shots 56 days apart.

Trimming pared 1 base from V and 0 bases from J, leaving 10 bases between. CDR1 SEHNR and CDR2 FQNEAQ come from the germline V gene (reference sequence). CDR3 length: 16 amino acids. Here immunoSEQ multiplex PCR was the method, and the copy in TCRdb shows in-frame clones only, minus some. The sample includes more than 300,000 clones, just over 85% of them seen just once. Study results and caveats: Analyses that measured TCR breadth and depth may have underestimated total T cell responses.

On this clone itself: The antigen is not known.

Stated treatment: around 19 received Ad26.COV2.S at low or high dose, single or two shots; 5 received placebo; per-sample allocation not given. Samples were taken on day 63 after the first vaccine or placebo injection. Boston hosted the donor, who was an adult aged 18-55 years. Participants' vaccine, an Ad26 vector, delivered Wuhan-strain SARS-CoV-2 spike. The genes are TRBV7-9 and TRBJ2-1, with D hard to call. The input for sequencing was peripheral blood, taken in a trial of Ad26.COV2.S vaccine versus placebo. This TCR came from a person aged 18 to 65 who received the Ad26.COV2.S COVID-19 vaccine or a placebo. The CDR3 sequence is CASSLDPGRSYNEQFF. The CDR3 bases are TGTGCCAGCAGCTTAGACCCCGGTCGCTCCTACAATGAGCAGTTCTTC.